A selection of T cell receptor beta chains follows, all from one sample in a study of CD8 T cells in ankylosing spondylitis. TCRdb recomputed calls from the 5' RACE reads with MiXCR, one row per CDR3 protein. There are around 250,000 distinct CDR3 sequences in the sample; approximately 20% occur only once, and approximately 32% lies in the top ten. Sequencing input: blood, either unsorted or a sorted T cell fraction (not recorded which). The receptors here all came from a male donor with ankylosing spondylitis or in good health (not recorded which). Both conserved end residues are part of each CDR3. A D gene is named only where the DNA matches it firmly. Size tells how often a clone was seen (once, few, many) or the class of an expanded clone, and some rows leave it out.

cdr3_length d_call clone_size j_call v_call cdr3_aa cdr3_nt
15 . many TRBJ2-2 TRBV4-3 CASSQDRVGTGELFF TGCGCCAGCAGCCAAGACAGGGTTGGGACCGGGGAGCTGTTTTTT
16 . . TRBJ2-1 TRBV6-2/TRBV6-3 CASSSPDLDGSNEQFF TGTGCCAGCAGTTCCCCCGACCTCGACGGGTCAAATGAGCAGTTCTTC
15 . few TRBJ2-5 TRBV12-3/TRBV12-4 CASSHFGREQETQYF TGTGCCAGCAGTCACTTCGGCCGGGAGCAAGAGACCCAGTACTTC
15 TRBD2 . TRBJ2-1 TRBV7-8 CASSLVGRDGDEQFF TGTGCCAGCAGCTTAGTTGGGAGGGACGGTGATGAGCAGTTCTTC
15 TRBD2 . TRBJ2-3 TRBV2 CASSPGTRITDTQYF TGTGCCAGCAGCCCCGGGACTAGGATCACAGATACGCAGTATTTT
15 TRBD1 . TRBJ2-5 TRBV27 CASSPGTGGKETQYF TGTGCCAGCAGTCCCGGGACAGGGGGCAAAGAGACCCAGTACTTC
15 TRBD2 few TRBJ2-1 TRBV29-1 CSAHGTSGAYNEQFF TGCAGCGCTCACGGGACTAGCGGGGCCTACAATGAGCAGTTCTTC
15 . . TRBJ1-1 TRBV30 CAWSVVGQMNTEAFF TGTGCCTGGAGTGTAGTCGGACAGATGAACACTGAAGCTTTCTTT
17 . few TRBJ1-3 TRBV12-3/TRBV12-4 CASSFRPDTQPGNTIYF TGTGCCAGCAGTTTTAGGCCCGACACACAACCTGGAAACACCATATATTTT
14 . . TRBJ2-5 TRBV5-5 CASSLGQIQETQYF TGTGCCAGCAGCCTAGGACAGATCCAAGAGACCCAGTACTTC
16 TRBD1 . TRBJ2-7 TRBV6-1 CASSPQSGTGSYEQYF TGTGCCAGCAGCCCCCAGTCCGGGACAGGGTCCTACGAGCAGTACTTC
11 . many TRBJ1-1 TRBV12-3/TRBV12-4 CASSRGTEAFF TGTGCCAGCAGCCGGGGCACTGAAGCTTTCTTT
16 . . TRBJ2-7 TRBV7-9 CASSLNHGLTGYEQYF TGTGCCAGCAGCTTGAACCACGGCCTTACGGGTTACGAGCAGTACTTC
17 TRBD2 once TRBJ2-3 TRBV12-3/TRBV12-4 CASSLGLAGLITDTQYF TGTGCCAGCAGTTTGGGACTAGCGGGACTGATCACAGATACGCAGTATTTT
15 . many TRBJ2-1 TRBV10-3 CAISEIVAINNEQFF TGTGCCATCAGTGAGATAGTAGCTATTAACAATGAGCAGTTCTTC
19 . . TRBJ1-1 TRBV6-5 CASSSLADSRTSMNTEAFF TGTGCCAGCAGTTCACTAGCGGACAGTCGTACTTCTATGAACACTGAAGCTTTCTTT
12 . many TRBJ2-3 TRBV7-9 CASSLSADTQYF TGTGCCAGCAGCTTATCTGCAGATACGCAGTATTTT
11 . . TRBJ2-3 TRBV20-1 CSAANVDTQYF TGCAGTGCCGCTAACGTAGATACGCAGTATTTT
14 TRBD2 few TRBJ2-7 TRBV7-9 CASGLAALSYEQYF TGTGCCAGCGGGCTAGCGGCCCTTTCCTACGAGCAGTACTTC
15 . few TRBJ1-5 TRBV3-1 CASSKGGLSNQPQHF TGTGCCAGCAGCAAAGGGGGGTTAAGCAATCAGCCCCAGCATTTT
15 . . TRBJ2-1 TRBV5-1 CASSDDGVSYNEQFF TGCGCCAGCAGCGACGACGGGGTTTCCTACAATGAGCAGTTCTTC
15 TRBD2 many TRBJ2-5 TRBV12-3/TRBV12-4 CASSLPTSGQETQYF TGTGCCAGCAGTTTACCGACTAGCGGGCAAGAGACCCAGTACTTC